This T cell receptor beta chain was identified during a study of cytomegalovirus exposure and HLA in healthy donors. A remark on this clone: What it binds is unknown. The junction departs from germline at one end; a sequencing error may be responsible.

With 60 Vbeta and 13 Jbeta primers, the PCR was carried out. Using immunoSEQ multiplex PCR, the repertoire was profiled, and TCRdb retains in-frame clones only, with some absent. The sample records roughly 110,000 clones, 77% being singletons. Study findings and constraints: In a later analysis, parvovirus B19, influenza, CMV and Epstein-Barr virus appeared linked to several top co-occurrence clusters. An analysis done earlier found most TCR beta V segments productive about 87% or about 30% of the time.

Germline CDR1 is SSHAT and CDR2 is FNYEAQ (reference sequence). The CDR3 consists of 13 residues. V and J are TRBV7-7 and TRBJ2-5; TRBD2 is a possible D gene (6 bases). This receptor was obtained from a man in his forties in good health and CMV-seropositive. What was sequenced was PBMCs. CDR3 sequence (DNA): TGTGCTAGCAGCTTCGGGGAGGCGGAGACCCAGTACTTC. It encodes CASSFGEAETQYF.